This T cell receptor beta chain is drawn from a study of cytomegalovirus exposure and HLA in healthy donors (dated 2017 in TCRdb). Describing the broader study: According to an earlier analysis of a few hundred of the donors, 150 million to 200 million T cells yielded some 120 million unique TCR beta sequences and 276 Gb of sequence data. Among the roughly 400 genotyped donors, around 81% belonged to the genetic ancestry cluster associated with self-reported Caucasian donors. Because of strong linkage in the cohort, five DR-DQ haplotypes were treated as single units for association and clustering. In a later genetic analysis, genome-wide SNP genotypes for about 65% of the roughly 700 donors were used, and that subset was treated as a discovery cohort. Across some 400 genotyped donors of the cohort, an average of roughly 200,000 unique TCR beta nucleotide sequences per donor were sequenced, and 15% to 20% of those sequences were non-productive. Every discovery cohort repertoire had been produced on one sequencing platform. In addition to the first cohort of roughly 670 subjects, a separate validation cohort of 120 different subjects was used. Donor age, sex, ethnicity and CMV serostatus were compiled together with the repertoire data. Using immunosequencing, the study profiled T cell repertoires from fewer than 700 subjects and related those repertoires to cytomegalovirus serostatus. The study aimed to test whether signatures of past pathogen exposure could be identified by cataloging public T cell receptors. High-throughput TCR immunosequencing, statistical association of individual TCRs with disease status, and machine learning were combined to predict cytomegalovirus infection status. To study patterns of TCR occurrence, a later analysis re-analyzed previously published TCR beta repertoires from several hundred donors and added high-resolution HLA genotyping. Both class I and class II loci were covered by HLA typing, at four-digit resolution. The number of typed donors differed by locus: about 629-630 for A, B, C, DRB1 and DQB1; some 540 for DQA1; some 590 for DPA1; and roughly 450 for DPB1. The later analysis used no new phenotypic data to find candidate immune exposures, relying instead on TCR beta sequences and their occurrence across donors. Approximately 300 gigabases of sequencing data and 70 million to 95 million unique TCR sequences made up an early release that covered some 640 HLA-typed donors. To decide whether each TCR beta V gene segment behaved as functional or pseudogenic, an earlier analysis of approximately 590 of the donors relied on high-throughput TCR beta sequencing. Study-wide conclusions, independent of this receptor: The study listed over 150 TCR beta chains as associated with cytomegalovirus. Sequencing depth was assumed to be roughly uniform across donors in the presence/absence analyses, though that assumption may not hold. In a later analysis, HLA-associated TCR beta chains showed more clonal expansion and lower generation probabilities than non-associated chains that were equally common. This cohort had only TCR beta chains sequenced, and the lack of alpha or paired-chain data limited which features could be detected. When HLA alleles, especially DR and DQ, strongly co-occurred, TCR associations were difficult to assign to individual alleles. Specific HLA alleles were associated with roughly 17,000 TCR beta sequences at a false discovery rate of 0.05 in a later analysis. About 15 rarely observed V segments, including chromosome 9 orphons, were excluded from the earlier analysis of just under 600 of the donors because counts were too low. In a later analysis, several top co-occurrence clusters were reported to appear linked to parvovirus B19, influenza, CMV and Epstein-Barr virus. In a later analysis, TCR association rates were found to vary across HLA loci, with the most associated TCRs seen for DRB1 alleles and the fewest for HLA-C alleles. Three of the identified cytomegalovirus-associated TCR beta chains were confirmed in vitro to be specific for cytomegalovirus antigens. The sequencing pipeline was judged likely to have produced a cluster of highly shared sequence variants as a technical artifact. Immune exposure information for the cohort was limited to CMV serostatus. Compared with the roughly 710-donor mean, donors in an Asian-associated ancestry cluster had fewer N-insertions in productive TCRs, according to a later genetic analysis. It was suggested by the authors that the approach could potentially be generalized to other disease states and immunological phenotypes. Some IMGT-functional V segments, including TRBV6-2 and TRBV6-3, could not be distinguished by the 87-base-pair reads and were therefore excluded. Most TCR sequences were seen in very few donors, while some public TCRs were found in many individuals. An association between a missense DCLRE1C variant and V-gene and J-gene trimming of TCR beta chains was found in a later genetic analysis and replicated in an independent cohort. In both the original and validation cohorts, the classifier was reported to diagnose cytomegalovirus status with high specificity and sensitivity. In an earlier analysis of fewer than 750 of the donors, most TCR beta V segments were observed in productive rearrangements about 87% or about 30% of the time, broadly matching IMGT annotations. A further reported finding was that TCR beta sequences accurately predicted the HLA-A and HLA-B alleles for most subjects in the first cohort. A later analysis found that most CMV-associated TCR beta chains appeared HLA-restricted, with HLA associations seemingly driven largely by CMV exposure. Linkage disequilibrium might explain the correlated functional status among segregating V segments, but an unknown experimental factor could not be excluded. Because HLA typing was unavailable for some donors at each locus, only the typed subset was used in association tests.

The method behind the library was the immunoSEQ multiplex PCR assay. For the multiplex PCR, a mixture combining 60 forward primers for TCR Vbeta segments and 13 reverse primers for TCR Jbeta segments was used. The CDR3 region of rearranged TCR beta genes was amplified from genomic DNA by a multiplex PCR assay. The amplified TCR beta libraries were sequenced on the Illumina HiSeq System as 87-base-pair reads. For the original study's pipeline: A later analysis tallied roughly 80 million unique TCR beta chains across the 700 or so repertoires, and approximately 12 million of those chains were shared by two or more donors. Raw reads were error-corrected and collapsed into unique sequences by a nearest-neighbor algorithm in which closely related sequences were merged to remove PCR and sequencing errors. Alignment of CDR3 sequences to IMGT reference sequences was used to assign V, D and J gene segments. For a sequence to be retained, a match of at least six nucleotides was required to both a V gene segment and a J gene segment. Rearrangements were called productive when the CDR3 lacked stop codons and stayed in frame with V and J; all others were non-productive. Following IMGT convention, CDR3 was defined as the stretch from the second conserved V-encoded cysteine up to the conserved J-encoded phenylalanine. The earlier analysis of about 590 of the donors excluded sequences that lacked an unambiguous match to a single V gene segment. An earlier analysis of around 600 of the donors classified V segments as functional when productive rearrangements were above 56.7% and as segregating when the standard deviation between donors was above 5%. A statistical classification framework was built for diagnosing cytomegalovirus status from the catalog of TCR beta chain sequences. In a later analysis, TCR nucleotide sequences were compared against IMGT/GENE-DB human TR gene sequences so that V and J genes could be assigned. The TCRdist pipeline was used in a later analysis to assign CDR3 sequences and most-parsimonious VDJ recombination scenarios. In a later analysis, each TCR beta chain was defined by its CDR3 amino acid sequence together with its V-gene family, and reads lacking a unique V-gene family were excluded. To address suspected cross-contamination and a sequencing artifact, a later analysis removed over 500 highly shared, low-generation-probability nucleotide sequences. A later analysis calculated a clonal expansion index for each public chain from normalized within-repertoire ranks of inferred template counts. In a later analysis, generation probabilities were computed using a VDJ recombination model fitted to out-of-frame rearrangements, and the results were checked against IGoR. A later analysis scored TCR-TCR, TCR-HLA and TCR-CMV co-occurrence with hypergeometric tests, applying a repertoire-size bias correction to TCR pairs. In a later analysis, false discovery rates were estimated by permuting HLA or CMV assignments 20 times. In a later analysis, co-occurring TCRs were grouped with DBSCAN, and TCRdist sequence similarity was added when clustering was performed within HLA-allele-positive subsets. Repertoires with fewer than 30,000 or more than 120,000 public chains, plus five repertoires with anomalous nucleotide sharing, were excluded from co-occurrence clustering. The immuneACCESS repertoire file appears here via TCRdb, limited to in-frame rearrangements. These files lack a portion of the clones; in checked studies, under half of the deficit traces to unresolved V genes, and the cause of the others is not known. V and J calls and clone size are copied from that table; D and trimming were computed from the DNA. This sample holds about 96,000 clones; approximately 75% were observed only once. 13% to 15% of the sample is held by the ten biggest clonotypes.

In total, more than 500 healthy bone marrow donors made up the cohort. All cohort members were sampled while nominally healthy, although unrecorded immune exposures were likely present. The donor tested CMV seropositive and was one of the 289 seropositive cohort members. A peripheral blood sample was collected from each donor, and TCR beta sequencing was performed on peripheral blood mononuclear cells. Genomic DNA extraction from the blood cell samples was performed with the Qiagen DNeasy Blood Extraction Kit. The germline V gene encodes CDR1 SNHLY and CDR2 FYNNEI. The CDR3 contains 14 residues, cysteine and phenylalanine counted. Only CDR3 DNA is held: 42 bases, read in frame from base 1. Germline trimming: 5 bases from V, 1 base from J; junction bases outside gene matches: 4. For this clone: What this receptor recognizes is not known. Nothing much larger sits one base from this clone, and base qualities are not available.

The sequencing input was PBMCs. This TCR derives from a woman in her seventies in good health and CMV-seropositive. The chain uses TRBV2 and TRBJ2-5, and 7 bases in between align with TRBD1. CDR3 region: CASSKRDSQETQYF. The nucleotide sequence reads as follows: TGTGCCAGCAGTAAAAGGGACAGCCAAGAGACCCAGTACTTC.